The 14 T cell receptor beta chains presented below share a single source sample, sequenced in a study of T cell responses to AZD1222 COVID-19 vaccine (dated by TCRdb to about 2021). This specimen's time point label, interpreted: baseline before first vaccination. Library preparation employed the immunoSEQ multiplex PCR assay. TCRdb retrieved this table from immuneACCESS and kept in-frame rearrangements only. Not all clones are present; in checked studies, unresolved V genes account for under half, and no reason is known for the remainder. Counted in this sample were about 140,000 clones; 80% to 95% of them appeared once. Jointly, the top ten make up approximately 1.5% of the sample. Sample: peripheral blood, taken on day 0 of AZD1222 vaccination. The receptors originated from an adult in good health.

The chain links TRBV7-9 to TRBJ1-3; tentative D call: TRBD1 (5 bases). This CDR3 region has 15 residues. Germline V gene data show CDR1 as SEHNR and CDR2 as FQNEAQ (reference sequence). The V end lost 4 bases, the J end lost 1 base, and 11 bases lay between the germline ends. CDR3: CASSWDQGSGNTIYF. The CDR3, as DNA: TGTGCCAGCAGCTGGGATCAGGGTTCTGGAAACACCATATATTTT.

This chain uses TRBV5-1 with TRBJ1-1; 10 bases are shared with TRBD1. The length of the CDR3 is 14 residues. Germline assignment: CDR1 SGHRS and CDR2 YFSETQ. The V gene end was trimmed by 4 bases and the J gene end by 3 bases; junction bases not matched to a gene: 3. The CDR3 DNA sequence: TGCGCCAGCAGCATGGGACAGGGGTACACTGAAGCTTTCTTT. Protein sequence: CASSMGQGYTEAFF.

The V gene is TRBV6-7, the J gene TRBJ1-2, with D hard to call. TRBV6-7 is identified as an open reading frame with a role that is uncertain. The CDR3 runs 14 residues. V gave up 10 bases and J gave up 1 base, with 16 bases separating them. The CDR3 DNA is TGTGCCAACTTACGGCGCGAATTTAACTATGGCTACACCTTC. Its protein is CANLRREFNYGYTF.

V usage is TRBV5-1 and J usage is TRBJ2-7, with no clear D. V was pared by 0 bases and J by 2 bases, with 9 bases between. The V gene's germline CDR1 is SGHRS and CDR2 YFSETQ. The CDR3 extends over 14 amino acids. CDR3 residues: CASSLEVGPYEQYF. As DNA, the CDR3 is TGCGCCAGCAGCTTGGAAGTCGGTCCCTACGAGCAGTACTTC. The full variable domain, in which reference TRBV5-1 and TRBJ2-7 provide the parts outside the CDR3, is KAGVTQTPRYLIKTRGQQVTLSCSPISGHRSVSWYQQTPGQGLQFLFEYFSETQRNKGNFPGRFSGRQFSNSRSEMNVSTLELGDSALYLCASSLEVGPYEQYFGPGTRLTVT.

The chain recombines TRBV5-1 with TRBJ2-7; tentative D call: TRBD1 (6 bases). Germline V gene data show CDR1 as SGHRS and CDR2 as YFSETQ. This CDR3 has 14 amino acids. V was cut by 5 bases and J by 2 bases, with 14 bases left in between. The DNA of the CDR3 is TGCGCCAGCAGATCCGGGACAACAACCTACGAGCAGTACTTC. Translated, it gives CASRSGTTTYEQYF.

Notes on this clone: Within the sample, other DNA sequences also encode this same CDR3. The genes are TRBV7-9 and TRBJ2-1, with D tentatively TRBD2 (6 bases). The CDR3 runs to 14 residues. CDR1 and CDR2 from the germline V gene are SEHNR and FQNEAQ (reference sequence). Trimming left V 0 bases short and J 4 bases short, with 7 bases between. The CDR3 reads CASSLAGGYNEQFF. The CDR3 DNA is TGTGCCAGCAGCTTAGCGGGAGGATACAATGAGCAGTTCTTC.

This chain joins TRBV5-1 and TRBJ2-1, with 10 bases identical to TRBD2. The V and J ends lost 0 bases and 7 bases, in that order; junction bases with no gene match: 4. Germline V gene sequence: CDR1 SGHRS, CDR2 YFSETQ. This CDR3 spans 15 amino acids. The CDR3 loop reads CASSLVLAGANEQFF. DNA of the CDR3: TGCGCCAGCAGCTTGGTTCTAGCGGGAGCGAATGAGCAGTTCTTC.

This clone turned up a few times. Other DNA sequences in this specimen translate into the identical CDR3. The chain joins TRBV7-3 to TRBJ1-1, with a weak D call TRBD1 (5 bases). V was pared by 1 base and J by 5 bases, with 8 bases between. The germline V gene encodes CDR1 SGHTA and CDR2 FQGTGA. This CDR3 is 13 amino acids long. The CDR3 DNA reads TGTGCCAGCAGCTTAAATCGGGGGACTGAAGCTTTCTTT. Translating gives CASSLNRGTEAFF.

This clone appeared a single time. The CDR3 sequence: CASSKAPKPERDRTGPNGYTF. The CDR3 coding sequence is TGTGCCAGCAGCAAAGCCCCAAAGCCCGAACGGGACAGGACCGGCCCTAATGGCTACACCTTC. V is TRBV21-1 and J is TRBJ1-2; the D call in the table, TRBD1, was not verified against the DNA. TRBV21-1 is noted as a pseudogene. This CDR3 region has 21 residues.

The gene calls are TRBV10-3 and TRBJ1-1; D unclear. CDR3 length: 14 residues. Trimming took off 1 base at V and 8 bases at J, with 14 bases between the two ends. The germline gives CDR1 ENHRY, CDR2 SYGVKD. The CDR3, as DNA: TGTGCCATCAGTGAGTTTGCTTTGAAGGCGGAAGCTTTCTTT. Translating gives CAISEFALKAEAFF.

The CDR3 sequence: CASSQARGQAYGYTF. For the CDR3, the DNA is TGCGCCAGCAGCCAAGCCCGGGGACAGGCCTATGGCTACACCTTC. The chain has TRBV4-1 and TRBJ1-2; 8 bases agree with TRBD1. This CDR3 has 15 amino acids. Trimming took 1 base from V and 4 from J; bases not matched to a gene: 5. Germline loops: CDR1 MGHRA, CDR2 YSYEKL.

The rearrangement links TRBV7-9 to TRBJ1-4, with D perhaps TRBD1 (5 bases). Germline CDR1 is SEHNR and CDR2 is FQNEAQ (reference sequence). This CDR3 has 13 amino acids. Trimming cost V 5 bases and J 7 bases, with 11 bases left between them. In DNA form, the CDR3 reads TGTGCCAGCAGCCCCGGGACCGGTGAAAAACTGTTTTTT. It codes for CASSPGTGEKLFF.

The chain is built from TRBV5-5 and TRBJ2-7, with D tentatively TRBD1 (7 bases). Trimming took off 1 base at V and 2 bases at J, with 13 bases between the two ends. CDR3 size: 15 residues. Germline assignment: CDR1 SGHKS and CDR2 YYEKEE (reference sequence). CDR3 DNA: TGTGCCAGCAGCTTGCGGGCAGGGGGGACCTACGAGCAGTACTTC. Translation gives CASSLRAGGTYEQYF.

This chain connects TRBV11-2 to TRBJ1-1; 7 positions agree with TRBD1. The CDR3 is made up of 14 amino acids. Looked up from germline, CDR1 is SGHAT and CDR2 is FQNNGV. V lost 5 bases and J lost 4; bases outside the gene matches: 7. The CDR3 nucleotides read TGTGCCAGCAGCCCCGACAGGGTGGGCACTGAAGCTTTCTTT. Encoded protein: CASSPDRVGTEAFF.